The 20 T cell receptor beta chains given below trace back to one sample, sequenced in a study of cytomegalovirus exposure and HLA in healthy donors. Both 60 Vbeta primers and 13 Jbeta primers went into the PCR. Clones were read by immunoSEQ multiplex PCR, and TCRdb kept only the in-frame ones, dropping some. This listing includes 150,000 or so clones. Sequenced: PBMCs. The receptors were sampled from a woman between 50 and 59 years old in good health and CMV-seronegative.

V is TRBV6-1 and J is TRBJ1-3, with D possibly TRBD1 on 5 matching bases. Germline V lookup: CDR1 MNHNS, CDR2 SASEGT. V was trimmed by 10 bases and J by 4 bases, leaving 14 bases between them. The CDR3 covers 13 residues. CDR3 protein: CATHGALGNTIYF. The CDR3 nucleotides read TGTGCCACCCATGGGGCGCTCGGAAACACCATATATTTT.

This chain links TRBV6-4 with TRBJ2-5; possible D gene TRBD1, 5 bases. Germline CDR1 and CDR2: MRHNA and SNTAGT. V lost 4 bases to trimming and J lost 4 bases, with 10 bases between them. The CDR3 is made up of 13 amino acids. CDR3 DNA: TGTGCCAGCAGTGCAGGGCCCCGAGAGACCCAGTACTTC. Translated, it gives CASSAGPRETQYF.

The chain uses TRBV7-9 and TRBJ1-2, with D maybe TRBD1 (6 bases). This CDR3 spans 14 amino acids. Trimming cost V 5 bases and J 1 base, with 11 bases left between them. Germline V gene lookup returns CDR1 SEHNR and CDR2 FQNEAQ (reference sequence). CDR3 loop: CASSLRTDNYGYTF. As DNA, the CDR3 is TGTGCCAGCAGCCTAAGGACAGATAACTATGGCTACACCTTC. The full variable domain, rest sourced from reference TRBV7-9 and TRBJ1-2, is DTGVSQNPRHKITKRGQNVTFRCDPISEHNRLYWYRQTLGQGPEFLTYFQNEAQLEKSRLLSDRFSAERPKGSFSTLEIQRTEQGDSAMYLCASSLRTDNYGYTFGSGTRLTVV.

This sequence joins TRBV7-9 and TRBJ2-7; 7 bases align to TRBD1. With V trimmed by 5 bases and J by 2 bases, 9 bases remained unmatched. The germline V gene encodes CDR1 SEHNR and CDR2 FQNEAQ (reference sequence). The CDR3 loop spans 15 amino acids. The CDR3 nucleotides read TGTGCCAGCAGCCTGACTGAGACAGGGACCTACGAGCAGTACTTC. Protein product: CASSLTETGTYEQYF.

The V call is TRBV5-1, the J call TRBJ2-1; possible D gene TRBD2, 7 bases. The CDR3 extends over 16 amino acids. The germline V gene has CDR1 SGHRS and CDR2 YFSETQ. The V and J ends lost 4 bases and 0 bases respectively, with 14 bases between them. The CDR3 sequence: CASSPVGGGSYNEQFF. The CDR3 nucleotides read TGCGCCAGCAGCCCGGTGGGAGGGGGCTCCTACAATGAGCAGTTCTTC.

The chain links TRBV27 to TRBJ2-7; 11 nucleotides line up with TRBD1. This CDR3 is built from 13 residues. Germline loops: CDR1 MNHEY, CDR2 SMNVEV (reference sequence). V trimming: 10 bases; J trimming: 4 bases; junction bases outside the gene matches: 6. CDR3 DNA: TGTGCCACCGGGACAGGGGGTCAGTACGAGCAGTACTTC. Its translation is CATGTGGQYEQYF.

The chain employs TRBV6-5 and TRBJ1-2, with D maybe TRBD1 (5 bases). Germline CDR1 is MNHEY and CDR2 is SVGAGI. The CDR3 sequence is 14 residues long. Trimming shortened V by 4 bases and J by 1 base, and 10 bases separated the two germline ends. CDR3 nucleotides: TGTGCCAGCAGTTCGCAGGGCTATAACTATGGCTACACCTTC. Residues: CASSSQGYNYGYTF.

The chain joins TRBV4-1 to TRBJ2-7, with D possibly matching TRBD2 (5 bases). Trimming stripped 1 base from V and 2 bases from J, with 15 bases between. Germline lookup yields CDR1 MGHRA and CDR2 YSYEKL. The CDR3 runs to 16 residues. The CDR3 spells CASSQVPGIRTYEQYF. The CDR3 coding sequence is TGCGCCAGCAGCCAAGTCCCGGGGATCCGCACCTACGAGCAGTACTTC.

The chain links TRBV18 to TRBJ2-7; D is ambiguous. V dropped 6 bases and J dropped 3 bases, with 15 bases sitting between them. The length of the CDR3 is 14 residues. Germline CDR1 reads KGHSH; CDR2 reads LQKENI. The CDR3 DNA sequence: TGTGCCAGCTCGTCCCCCTATATTGGCTACGAGCAGTACTTC. This translates into CASSSPYIGYEQYF.

The chain recombines TRBV5-1 with TRBJ2-5; 7 bases fit TRBD2. Germline CDR1 SGHRS, CDR2 YFSETQ. With 3 bases clipped from V and 6 bases from J, the junction kept 11 bases outside the gene matches. The CDR3 has 15 amino acids. The CDR3: CASSSAPGGEQTQYF. The CDR3 nucleotides read TGCGCCAGCAGCTCTGCGCCGGGGGGTGAGCAGACCCAGTACTTC. Complete variable domain (other parts from reference TRBV5-1 and TRBJ2-5): KAGVTQTPRYLIKTRGQQVTLSCSPISGHRSVSWYQQTPGQGLQFLFEYFSETQRNKGNFPGRFSGRQFSNSRSEMNVSTLELGDSALYLCASSSAPGGEQTQYFGPGTRLLVL.

V is TRBV9 and J is TRBJ2-7; TRBD2 matches 13 bases. Germline assignment: CDR1 SGDLS and CDR2 YYNGEE. The CDR3 loop spans 16 amino acids. Unmatched junction bases numbered 4, after V lost 4 bases and J lost 0 bases. The CDR3 is CASSSWTSGGSYEQYF. CDR3 bases: TGTGCCAGCAGCTCCTGGACTAGCGGGGGCTCCTACGAGCAGTACTTC. The full variable domain, with the rest looked up from reference TRBV9 and TRBJ2-7, is DSGVTQTPKHLITATGQRVTLRCSPRSGDLSVYWYQQSLDQGLQFLIQYYNGEERAKGNILERFSAQQFPDLHSELNLSSLELGDSALYFCASSSWTSGGSYEQYFGPGTRLTVT.

V gene TRBV11-2 combines with J gene TRBJ2-7; 9 bases are shared with TRBD1. The CDR3 length is 16 residues. V was pared by 3 bases and J by 3 bases, with 9 bases of the junction left unmatched. CDR1 is SGHAT, CDR2 FQNNGV, per germline. CDR3 DNA sequence: TGTGCCAGCAGCTTCCCTAGACAGGGGGGCTTCTACGAGCAGTACTTC. It codes for CASSFPRQGGFYEQYF.

V is TRBV25-1 and J is TRBJ2-5, with D unclear. Germline-derived CDR1 and CDR2 are MGHDK and SYGVNS. V lost 3 bases and J 5 bases, leaving 4 bases between the germline ends. The CDR3 covers 11 residues. The CDR3 nucleotides read TGTGCCAGCAGTGATTATGAGACCCAGTACTTC. Amino acid sequence: CASSDYETQYF.

The chain couples TRBV29-1 to TRBJ2-2, with 8 bases matching TRBD1. Germline CDR1 reads SQVTM; CDR2 reads ANQGSEA. The CDR3 is made up of 13 amino acids. V was clipped by 5 bases and J by 6 bases; unmatched bases: 5. The CDR3 nucleotides are TGCAGCGTTCGGGCAGGGGGCGCCGGGGAGCTGTTTTTT. As protein: CSVRAGGAGELFF.

This sequence joins TRBV10-2 and TRBJ2-3; 11 nucleotides align to TRBD2. Germline V gene lookup returns CDR1 WSHSY and CDR2 SAAADI. The CDR3 spans 15 residues. J was trimmed by 4 bases and V by 5 bases; bases with no gene match: 5. The CDR3 loop is CASSLAGGQADTQYF. The CDR3 nucleotides are TGCGCCAGCAGTTTAGCGGGGGGGCAAGCAGATACGCAGTATTTT.

V usage is TRBV29-1 and J usage is TRBJ1-2; weak D call: TRBD1 (6 bases). V lost 2 bases and J lost 8, with 9 bases in between. From germline, CDR1 is SQVTM and CDR2 ANQGSEA. CDR3 size: 11 residues. The CDR3 bases are TGCAGCGTTGAAATGGGGGCCGGCTACACCTTC. This codes for CSVEMGAGYTF.

This sequence joins TRBV6-1 and TRBJ2-1; 8 bases align to TRBD2. CDR3 length: 13 amino acids. Germline V lookup: CDR1 MNHNS, CDR2 SASEGT. J lost 8 bases, V lost 4 bases, and 4 bases had no gene match. The CDR3 DNA sequence: TGTGCCAGCAGTGCTGGACTAGCCTATGAGCAGTTCTTC. Amino acids: CASSAGLAYEQFF.

The chain recombines TRBV6-1 with TRBJ2-7, with D possibly TRBD1 on 5 matching bases. The length of the CDR3 is 15 residues. V gave up 0 bases and J gave up 2 bases, with 11 bases separating them. Germline CDR1 reads MNHNS; CDR2 reads SASEGT. The CDR3 nucleotides are TGTGCCAGCAGTGAAGCGCTTGGGGCTACCTACGAGCAGTACTTC. The encoded protein is CASSEALGATYEQYF.

This chain connects TRBV4-3 to TRBJ2-7; D perhaps matches TRBD1 (5 bases). V lost 4 bases and J 2 bases, leaving 12 bases between the germline ends. Germline CDR1 and CDR2: LGHNA and YSLEER. This CDR3 has 14 residues. The DNA of the CDR3 is TGCGCCAGCAGCCTAGGGGCAGGGACCTACGAGCAGTACTTC. Translation: CASSLGAGTYEQYF.

The genes are TRBV19 and TRBJ2-1; TRBD1 might be the D (6 bases). CDR3 length: 14 residues. The germline V and J ends were trimmed by 6 bases and 6 bases, with 15 bases remaining between them. Germline loops: CDR1 LNHDA, CDR2 SQIVND (reference sequence). CDR3 sequence reads: CASRLLTGSNEQFF. CDR3 bases: TGTGCCAGTAGGTTACTAACAGGGAGCAATGAGCAGTTCTTC. Full variable domain (outside the CDR3, taken from reference TRBV19 and TRBJ2-1): DGGITQSPKYLFRKEGQNVTLSCEQNLNHDAMYWYRQDPGQGLRLIYYSQIVNDFQKGDIAEGYSVSREKKESFPLTVTSAQKNPTAFYLCASRLLTGSNEQFFGPGTRLTVL.